The 22 T cell receptor beta chains below come from one sample, sequenced in a study of blood T cell repertoires in COVID-19. Only in-frame clones appear in the TCRdb table, and some are missing; sequencing was by immunoSEQ multiplex PCR. The sample gives roughly 290,000 clones, approximately 85% of which show up once; more than 4% is in the top ten. Sequenced sample: PBMCs or T cells enriched from blood (not recorded which). These receptors came from a woman aged 25 to 39 who had recovered from COVID-19.

V and J are TRBV5-5 and TRBJ1-3, with TRBD1 matching 9 bases. Germline V gene data show CDR1 as SGHKS and CDR2 as YYEKEE (reference sequence). V shed 3 bases and J 0 bases; nucleotides not matched to a gene: 4. The CDR3 consists of 16 residues. CDR3 sequence: CASSSQGAISGNTIYF. CDR3 nucleotide sequence: TGTGCCAGCAGCTCACAGGGGGCTATCTCTGGAAACACCATATATTTT.

V usage is TRBV5-1 and J usage is TRBJ2-2; 8 nucleotides match TRBD1. With 0 bases clipped from V and 4 bases from J, the junction kept 5 bases outside the gene matches. This CDR3 has 16 amino acids. Germline CDR1 and CDR2: SGHRS and YFSETQ. The CDR3 reads CASSLAGTGLTGELFF. The DNA for the CDR3 is TGCGCCAGCAGCTTGGCCGGGACAGGACTCACCGGGGAGCTGTTTTTT. Full variable domain (remainder filled in from reference TRBV5-1 and TRBJ2-2): KAGVTQTPRYLIKTRGQQVTLSCSPISGHRSVSWYQQTPGQGLQFLFEYFSETQRNKGNFPGRFSGRQFSNSRSEMNVSTLELGDSALYLCASSLAGTGLTGELFFGEGSRLTVL.

This rearrangement joins TRBV11-2 to TRBJ1-2; no reliable D call. V was cut by 0 bases and J by 5 bases, with 19 bases left in between. The CDR3 has 17 amino acids. Germline loops: CDR1 SGHAT, CDR2 FQNNGV. This CDR3 is CASSLDKRRDSKYGYTF. The CDR3 DNA sequence: TGTGCCAGCAGCTTAGATAAGAGGCGCGATTCAAAGTATGGCTACACCTTC.

This clone was seen a single time. V is TRBV28 and J is TRBJ1-5; 8 bases are shared with TRBD1. V lost 8 bases and J lost 0; bases outside the gene matches: 6. Germline lookup yields CDR1 MDHEN and CDR2 SYDVKM. The CDR3 consists of 15 residues. The CDR3 nucleotides read TGTGCCAGCCGCGGGACAGGATATAGCAATCAGCCCCAGCATTTT. Amino acids: CASRGTGYSNQPQHF.

The V and J genes are TRBV5-4 and TRBJ2-2; 7 bases map to TRBD2. This CDR3 has 13 residues. Germline V gene sequence: CDR1 SGHNT, CDR2 YYREEE (reference sequence). V dropped 1 base and J dropped 14; count of bases not matched to a gene: 8. CDR3 sequence reads: CASSLSGGQELFF. CDR3 nucleotides: TGTGCCAGCAGCTTGTCGGGAGGTCAGGAACTGTTTTTT.

This clone showed up just a few times. The genes are TRBV11-2 and TRBJ1-5; perhaps TRBD1 as D (6 bases). Trimming shortened V by 5 bases and J by 3 bases, and 23 bases separated the two germline ends. In germline, CDR1 is SGHAT, CDR2 FQNNGV. This CDR3 comprises 18 residues. The CDR3 DNA sequence: TGTGCCAGCAGCACAATCGACAGGCCCGAAAAATTCAATCAGCCCCAGCATTTT. Amino acids: CASSTIDRPEKFNQPQHF.

CDR3 sequence reads: CASSPSGLAGAGTGELFF. In nucleotides, the CDR3 is TGTGCCAGCAGTCCCTCGGGACTAGCGGGAGCGGGCACCGGGGAGCTGTTTTTT. V is TRBV28 and J is TRBJ2-2; 14 bases fit TRBD2. Germline assignment: CDR1 MDHEN and CDR2 SYDVKM. The CDR3 consists of 18 residues. J was trimmed by 4 bases and V by 5 bases; bases with no gene match: 9.

The chain employs TRBV5-6 and TRBJ2-1, with 11 positions matching TRBD2. The germline V gene encodes CDR1 SGHDT and CDR2 YYEEEE. V lost 6 bases and J lost 4; bases outside the gene matches: 6. The CDR3 has 15 amino acids. The CDR3 reads CASNQGTSGYNEQFF. The CDR3 region has the DNA TGTGCCAGCAATCAAGGGACTAGCGGATACAATGAGCAGTTCTTC.

In this sample, this clone turned up once. The V and J genes are TRBV19 and TRBJ2-7, with a possible D match to TRBD1 (5 bases). This CDR3 has 16 amino acids. Germline lookup yields CDR1 LNHDA and CDR2 SQIVND (reference sequence). Trimming cost V 1 base and J 2 bases, with 15 bases left between them. The CDR3 coding sequence is TGTGCCAGTAGTATAGCCCCGGCACAGGAAACCTACGAGCAGTACTTC. As protein: CASSIAPAQETYEQYF.

The chain is built from TRBV7-2 and TRBJ2-2, with D possibly being TRBD2 (5 bases). V was clipped by 4 bases and J by 4 bases, with 19 bases between them. CDR3 length equals 17 residues. Germline CDR1 SGHTA, CDR2 FQGNSA. This chain's CDR3 is CASSWRRVLDGTGELFF. The CDR3 DNA sequence: TGTGCCAGCAGCTGGCGCCGTGTACTAGACGGCACCGGGGAGCTGTTTTTT.

This sequence joins TRBV13 and TRBJ2-1; 8 nucleotides agree with TRBD2. V dropped 3 bases and J dropped 8; count of bases not matched to a gene: 6. The germline V gene has CDR1 PRHDT and CDR2 FYEKMQ (reference sequence). The CDR3 runs to 14 residues. The CDR3, as DNA: TGTGCCAGCAGCTTCACTAGCGGCGGGGATGAGCAGTTCTTC. Its protein product is CASSFTSGGDEQFF.

This CDR3 reads CAGGQRGYNEQFF. CDR3 DNA: TGTGCCGGGGGTCAGCGGGGTTACAATGAGCAGTTCTTC. The chain is built from TRBV2 and TRBJ2-1; 7 bases map to TRBD2. V lost 11 bases to trimming and J lost 4 bases; unmatched junction nucleotides: 8. The CDR3 is 13 residues long. Germline loops: CDR1 SNHLY, CDR2 FYNNEI.

The chain is built from TRBV15 and TRBJ1-2, with 9 bases fitting TRBD1. V lost 4 bases, J lost 1 base, and 4 bases stayed unmatched. The CDR3 is 15 residues long. Germline V gives CDR1 LNHNV, CDR2 YYDKDF (reference sequence). In DNA, the CDR3 is TGTGCCACCAGCAAAGGGACAGGGAGTAACTATGGCTACACCTTC. Its protein is CATSKGTGSNYGYTF.

The V gene is TRBV2, the J gene TRBJ1-5; D unresolved. V was cut by 6 bases and J by 0 bases, with 12 bases left in between. The length of the CDR3 is 15 residues. The V gene's germline CDR1 is SNHLY and CDR2 FYNNEI. The CDR3 bases are TGTGCCAGCAGGAACAGAGACTATAGCAATCAGCCCCAGCATTTT. It translates to CASRNRDYSNQPQHF.

V is TRBV2 and J is TRBJ2-6; a possible D gene is TRBD2 (5 bases). In germline, CDR1 is SNHLY, CDR2 FYNNEI. The CDR3 length is 14 residues. Trimming took 5 bases from V and 2 from J, leaving 7 bases between them. Here the CDR3 DNA reads TGTGCCAGCAGTTGGACTGCTGGGGCCAACGTCCTGACTTTC. The encoded protein is CASSWTAGANVLTF.

This chain joins TRBV9 and TRBJ1-1; 8 nucleotides line up with TRBD1. Germline CDR1 is SGDLS and CDR2 is YYNGEE. This CDR3 has 13 residues. The V and J ends lost 2 bases and 5 bases, in that order; junction bases with no gene match: 2. DNA of the CDR3: TGTGCCAGCAGCGTTCAGGGGGCGACTGAAGCTTTCTTT. This encodes CASSVQGATEAFF.

The V and J genes are TRBV11-2 and TRBJ1-5; 8 bases are shared with TRBD1. V dropped 5 bases and J dropped 5; count of bases not matched to a gene: 2. CDR1 and CDR2 from the germline V gene are SGHAT and FQNNGV. This CDR3 is built from 13 residues. Here the CDR3 reads CASSQDRDQPQHF. The CDR3 nucleotides read TGTGCCAGCAGCCAGGACAGGGATCAGCCCCAGCATTTT.

This chain connects TRBV27 to TRBJ2-5; 7 bases align to TRBD1. The CDR3 extends over 13 amino acids. The germline V gene has CDR1 MNHEY and CDR2 SMNVEV (reference sequence). V lost 2 bases and J lost 5; bases outside the gene matches: 2. The CDR3 protein is CASSLMTGETQYF. CDR3 DNA sequence: TGTGCCAGCAGTTTAATGACAGGGGAGACCCAGTACTTC.

The chain recombines TRBV7-9 with TRBJ1-5; no clear D gene. Germline values: CDR1 SEHNR, CDR2 FQNEAQ (reference sequence). V was shortened by 2 bases and J by 2 bases, with 10 bases between the two germline ends. This CDR3 is built from 15 residues. The CDR3 region is CASSLTTGGNQPQHF. The CDR3, as DNA: TGTGCCAGCAGCTTAACAACCGGGGGCAATCAGCCCCAGCATTTT.

The CDR3 loop is CASSRGTVTGKLFF. The CDR3 DNA is TGCGCCAGCAGTCGAGGGACAGTAACAGGAAAACTGTTTTTT. This chain connects TRBV5-1 to TRBJ1-4; 7 positions match TRBD1. From germline, CDR1 is SGHRS and CDR2 YFSETQ. V dropped 5 bases and J dropped 10; count of bases not matched to a gene: 11. This CDR3 spans 14 amino acids.

This clone was detected once. J is TRBJ1-2 and V is TRBV4-1; D possibly corresponds to TRBD1 (6 bases). The CDR3 spans 17 residues. Trimming took off 0 bases at V and 2 bases at J, with 16 bases between the two ends. Germline loops: CDR1 MGHRA, CDR2 YSYEKL. The CDR3 DNA reads as TGCGCCAGCAGCCAAGATCGGGGACACCTCCAGAACTATGGCTACACCTTC. Encoded protein: CASSQDRGHLQNYGYTF.

This chain's CDR3 is CASSIGTHQETQYF. The DNA for the CDR3 is TGTGCCAGTAGTATTGGGACACACCAAGAGACCCAGTACTTC. The chain joins TRBV19 to TRBJ2-5; TRBD1 might be the D (6 bases). V was clipped by 3 bases and J by 0 bases, with 8 bases between them. This CDR3 is built from 14 residues. In germline, CDR1 is LNHDA, CDR2 SQIVND (reference sequence).